This T cell receptor beta chain emerged from a study of low-dose radiotherapy and immunotherapy resistance in tumors. Primers targeting TRAV and TRBV primed first-strand cDNA, covering alpha and beta chains. The authors ran 15 to 20 PCR cycles to amplify TCRs with a constant-region primer and V-primer adapter. TCRdb reanalysed the reads using MiXCR and keeps one entry per CDR3 protein. This table holds more than 70,000 distinct CDR3 sequences, around 30% found once. This sample's time point: before trial treatment. This TCR was recovered from a female donor with ovarian cancer. The starting material was PBMCs, obtained before treatment.

CDR3 loop: CAISESILSSNQPQHF. For the CDR3, the DNA is TGTGCCATCAGTGAGTCGATCCTTTCTAGCAATCAGCCCCAGCATTTT. This chain uses TRBV10-3 with TRBJ1-5, with D uncertain. CDR3 length: 16 residues. Trimming took 0 bases from V and 0 from J, leaving 9 bases between them. Per the germline V gene, CDR1 is ENHRY and CDR2 is SYGVKD.